One sample yielded the 32 T cell receptor beta chains listed below, sequenced in a study of cytomegalovirus exposure and HLA in healthy donors (dated by TCRdb to between 2016 and 2019). The library relied on the immunoSEQ multiplex PCR assay. The multiplex PCR relied on a mix of 60 forward primers for TCR Vbeta segments and 13 reverse primers for TCR Jbeta segments. In TCRdb, the immuneACCESS table is reduced to in-frame sequences with V and J assigned. These tables do not hold every clone; where another copy was compared, an unresolved V gene accounts for under half, and the others remain unexplained. The sample contains about 130,000 clones, roughly 69% of them found a single time. Clones ranked in the top ten supply approximately 2.6% of the sample. The sample consisted of PBMCs. These receptors all come from a human donor in good health.

The rearrangement joins TRBV11-1 to TRBJ1-1; D may be TRBD1 (5 bases). V lost 6 bases and J 5 bases, leaving 16 bases between the germline ends. CDR1 is SGHAT, CDR2 FQDESV, per germline (reference sequence). CDR3 length: 14 amino acids. This CDR3 is CASRLTTGGTEAFF. CDR3 DNA: TGTGCCAGCAGACTTACAACCGGGGGGACTGAAGCTTTCTTT.

The rearrangement links TRBV30 to TRBJ2-3, with TRBD1 matching over 7 bases. Per germline, CDR1 GTSNPN and CDR2 SVGIG (reference sequence). After removal of 3 bases from V and 1 base from J, the junction contained 7 bases not matched to a gene. CDR3 length: 15 amino acids. The CDR3 region is CAWRPRDSRTDTQYF. Here the CDR3 DNA reads TGTGCCTGGAGGCCAAGGGACAGCCGCACAGATACGCAGTATTTT.

The rearrangement joins TRBV9 to TRBJ2-7, with TRBD2 matching over 13 bases. J lost 7 bases, V lost 0 bases, and 10 bases had no gene match. The CDR3 is 17 amino acids. Germline V gene data show CDR1 as SGDLS and CDR2 as YYNGEE. The CDR3 loop is CASSVELAGGPSGEQYF. DNA for the CDR3: TGTGCCAGCAGCGTAGAACTAGCGGGAGGGCCCTCGGGAGAGCAGTACTTC.

This rearrangement joins TRBV15 to TRBJ1-5; possible D gene TRBD1, 5 bases. Trimming shortened V by 2 bases and J by 6 bases, and 14 bases separated the two germline ends. The CDR3 length is 15 residues. Germline CDR1 LNHNV, CDR2 YYDKDF (reference sequence). The CDR3 protein is CATSRRGVEGQPQHF. In DNA, the CDR3 is TGTGCCACCAGCAGACGAGGGGTGGAGGGTCAGCCCCAGCATTTT. Full variable domain (remainder filled in from reference TRBV15 and TRBJ1-5): DAMVIQNPRYQVTQFGKPVTLSCSQTLNHNVMYWYQQKSSQAPKLLFHYYDKDFNNEADTPDNFQSRRPNTSFCFLDIRSPGLGDTAMYLCATSRRGVEGQPQHFGDGTRLSIL.

The chain employs TRBV18 and TRBJ2-7; 9 positions agree with TRBD1. The CDR3 extends over 14 amino acids. V trimming: 4 bases; J trimming: 3 bases; junction bases outside the gene matches: 4. Germline V gene data show CDR1 as KGHSH and CDR2 as LQKENI. The DNA of the CDR3 is TGTGCCAGCTCACAAGGGACAGGGAGCTACGAGCAGTACTTC. This sequence encodes CASSQGTGSYEQYF.

V and J are TRBV13 and TRBJ1-2; possible D gene TRBD1, 6 bases. V shed 5 bases and J shed 6 bases, with 16 bases lying between them. This CDR3 contains 14 residues. Germline CDR1 and CDR2: PRHDT and FYEKMQ (reference sequence). CDR3 residues: CASSPSGVWDGYTF. For the CDR3, the DNA is TGTGCCAGCAGCCCATCAGGGGTTTGGGATGGCTACACCTTC.

The CDR3 region is CASSLPGANGNEQFF. The CDR3, as DNA: TGTGCCAGCAGCTTACCAGGGGCGAATGGCAATGAGCAGTTCTTC. This chain connects TRBV7-2 to TRBJ2-1; the D gene is possibly TRBD1 (6 bases). V dropped 2 bases and J dropped 6 bases, with 14 bases sitting between them. Germline V lookup: CDR1 SGHTA, CDR2 FQGNSA. The CDR3 has 15 residues.

J is TRBJ1-1 and V is TRBV9; tentatively, D is TRBD1 (5 bases). The germline V gene has CDR1 SGDLS and CDR2 YYNGEE. Trimming took off 2 bases at V and 1 base at J, with 18 bases between the two ends. The CDR3 length is 17 residues. The CDR3 sequence is CASSVGGGSEWNTEAFF. The CDR3 DNA reads as TGTGCCAGCAGCGTGGGGGGGGGATCCGAGTGGAACACTGAAGCTTTCTTT. Looking up the rest from reference TRBV9 and TRBJ1-1 gives the full variable domain: DSGVTQTPKHLITATGQRVTLRCSPRSGDLSVYWYQQSLDQGLQFLIQYYNGEERAKGNILERFSAQQFPDLHSELNLSSLELGDSALYFCASSVGGGSEWNTEAFFGQGTRLTVV.

This clone was found a few times. This chain uses TRBV7-2 with TRBJ1-5; the match to TRBD1 covers 9 bases. The CDR3 has 15 amino acids. J was trimmed by 8 bases and V by 5 bases; bases with no gene match: 10. Germline V gives CDR1 SGHTA, CDR2 FQGNSA. CDR3 DNA: TGTGCCAGCAGCGCTCGACAGGGGGGTGGTGAGCCCCAGCATTTT. It translates to CASSARQGGGEPQHF.

The rearrangement uses TRBV7-9 and TRBJ1-2, with D possibly matching TRBD1 (6 bases). This CDR3 has 14 residues. The germline V gene has CDR1 SEHNR and CDR2 FQNEAQ (reference sequence). Trimming removed 3 bases at V and 7 bases at J, with 15 bases between. The CDR3 sequence is CASSLALGRGGYTF. The CDR3 DNA is TGTGCCAGCAGCTTGGCCCTAGGCAGGGGTGGCTACACCTTC.

This sequence joins TRBV30 and TRBJ2-1, with 9 nucleotides matching TRBD2. V gave up 0 bases and J gave up 8 bases; unmatched junction bases: 8. This CDR3 comprises 15 residues. Germline values: CDR1 GTSNPN, CDR2 SVGIG (reference sequence). CDR3 region: CAWSVQGLASYEQFF. CDR3 nucleotides: TGTGCCTGGAGTGTACAGGGACTAGCAAGCTATGAGCAGTTCTTC.

The chain links TRBV30 to TRBJ2-7; 16 bases agree with TRBD2. This CDR3 is built from 18 residues. After removal of 0 bases from V and 2 bases from J, the junction contained 7 bases not matched to a gene. Germline CDR1 is GTSNPN and CDR2 is SVGIG (reference sequence). CDR3 sequence: CAWSVRGLAGGVPYEQYF. The CDR3 DNA sequence: TGTGCCTGGAGTGTCCGGGGACTAGCGGGAGGGGTCCCCTACGAGCAGTACTTC. The variable domain in full, with the rest retrieved from reference TRBV30 and TRBJ2-7, is SQTIHQWPATLVQPVGSPLSLECTVEGTSNPNLYWYRQAAGRGLQLLFYSVGIGQISSEVPQNLSASRPQDRQFILSSKKLLLSDSGFYLCAWSVRGLAGGVPYEQYFGPGTRLTVT.

This clone was recorded only once. The gene calls are TRBV7-9 and TRBJ1-4, with 7 bases identical to TRBD1. This CDR3 comprises 16 residues. With 2 bases clipped from V and 5 bases from J, the junction kept 8 bases outside the gene matches. CDR1 is SEHNR, CDR2 FQNEAQ, per germline (reference sequence). CDR3 residues: CASSLTVWDRNEKLFF. The CDR3 DNA reads as TGTGCCAGCAGCTTAACGGTTTGGGACAGAAATGAAAAACTGTTTTTT. Using reference TRBV7-9 and TRBJ1-4 for the parts outside the CDR3, the full variable domain is DTGVSQNPRHKITKRGQNVTFRCDPISEHNRLYWYRQTLGQGPEFLTYFQNEAQLEKSRLLSDRFSAERPKGSFSTLEIQRTEQGDSAMYLCASSLTVWDRNEKLFFGSGTQLSVL.

J is TRBJ1-3 and V is TRBV7-6, with no clear D. The germline CDR1 and CDR2 sequences are SGHVS and FNYEAQ. Trimming pared 1 base from V and 1 base from J, leaving 8 bases between. This CDR3 is built from 15 residues. The CDR3 nucleotides read TGTGCCAGCAGCTTAGTTAGCGGATCTGGAAACACCATATATTTT. Protein product: CASSLVSGSGNTIYF.

The chain employs TRBV19 and TRBJ2-1; 7 nucleotides align to TRBD2. The CDR3 extends over 16 amino acids. CDR1 and CDR2 (germline): LNHDA, SQIVND (reference sequence). With 6 bases clipped from V and 0 bases from J, the junction kept 8 bases outside the gene matches. DNA for the CDR3: TGTGCCAGTAGCTTCTACGCGGGAGCCTCCTACAATGAGCAGTTCTTC. Translating gives CASSFYAGASYNEQFF.

The chain couples TRBV7-9 to TRBJ2-2; 8 bases line up with TRBD1. Germline V gives CDR1 SEHNR, CDR2 FQNEAQ (reference sequence). Trimming took 1 base from V and 4 from J; bases not matched to a gene: 2. The CDR3 has 15 amino acids. The CDR3 is CASSLGTGTTGELFF. For the CDR3, the DNA is TGTGCCAGCAGCTTAGGGACAGGGACCACCGGGGAGCTGTTTTTT.

The chain links TRBV9 to TRBJ2-3; 7 bases map to TRBD2. CDR1 is SGDLS and CDR2 is YYNGEE in the germline V gene. V was pared by 0 bases and J by 5 bases, with 3 bases of the junction left unmatched. This CDR3 is 14 amino acids long. The CDR3 region has the DNA TGTGCCAGCAGCGTAGCCGGACTAGAAGATACGCAGTATTTT. This encodes CASSVAGLEDTQYF.

This chain connects TRBV7-2 to TRBJ1-1; no definite D call. V dropped 5 bases and J dropped 8 bases, with 18 bases sitting between them. CDR3 size: 14 residues. Germline assignment: CDR1 SGHTA and CDR2 FQGNSA. CDR3: CASSRNRLTNEAFF. The CDR3 DNA is TGTGCCAGCAGCCGGAACAGACTGACTAACGAAGCTTTCTTT.

This clone was seen a few times. The chain has TRBV5-1 and TRBJ2-5; 10 bases map to TRBD2. J gave up 5 bases and V 4 bases, and 8 bases lay outside the gene matches. The V gene's germline CDR1 is SGHRS and CDR2 YFSETQ. This CDR3 has 15 residues. CDR3 nucleotide sequence: TGCGCCAGCAGCCGGACTAGCGGCAAAGGGGAGACCCAGTACTTC. It codes for CASSRTSGKGETQYF.

CDR3 protein: CAWSVTGGPYNEQFF. Here the CDR3 DNA reads TGTGCCTGGAGTGTAACGGGGGGGCCCTACAATGAGCAGTTCTTC. This rearrangement joins TRBV30 to TRBJ2-1, with TRBD2 matching 8 bases. The ends lost 0 bases at V and 2 bases at J; junction bases unmatched: 3. The CDR3 covers 15 residues. From germline, CDR1 is GTSNPN and CDR2 SVGIG (reference sequence).

The chain is built from TRBV7-2 and TRBJ1-3; the D gene is possibly TRBD1 (5 bases). The CDR3 sequence is 17 residues long. V dropped 1 base and J dropped 2 bases, with 15 bases sitting between them. Germline assignment: CDR1 SGHTA and CDR2 FQGNSA. The CDR3 sequence: CASSLDGGLRAGNTIYF. Written as DNA, the CDR3 is TGTGCCAGCAGCTTAGACGGGGGTTTAAGGGCTGGAAACACCATATATTTT.

J is TRBJ1-1 and V is TRBV19; 10 bases align to TRBD1. CDR3 size: 15 residues. J lost 7 bases, V lost 4 bases, and 9 bases had no gene match. Germline V gene lookup returns CDR1 LNHDA and CDR2 SQIVND (reference sequence). DNA of the CDR3: TGTGCCAGTAGTACAGAGGGACAGGGGAAGGATGAAGCTTTCTTT. This translates into CASSTEGQGKDEAFF.

This clone has more than one count but fewer than ten. The chain joins TRBV6-1 to TRBJ2-7; no clear D gene. This CDR3 is built from 12 residues. In germline, CDR1 is MNHNS, CDR2 SASEGT. Trimming cost V 6 bases and J 2 bases, with 8 bases left between them. CDR3 amino acids: CASRTATYEQYF. DNA for the CDR3: TGTGCCAGCAGAACAGCAACCTACGAGCAGTACTTC.

The chain recombines TRBV25-1 with TRBJ2-2; a weak D match, TRBD1 (6 bases). V shed 3 bases and J shed 7 bases, with 9 bases lying between them. The CDR3 has 13 amino acids. CDR1 and CDR2 from the germline V gene are MGHDK and SYGVNS. The chain's CDR3 is CASSDRGIGELFF. The CDR3 region has the DNA TGTGCCAGCAGTGACAGGGGAATCGGGGAGCTGTTTTTT.

Only one count was recorded for this clone. The chain couples TRBV30 to TRBJ2-7; 8 nucleotides match TRBD1. V lost 8 bases to trimming and J lost 6 bases; unmatched junction nucleotides: 12. CDR1 GTSNPN and CDR2 SVGIG come from the germline V gene (reference sequence). CDR3 size: 13 residues. Here the CDR3 reads CAGNTGGPGEQYF. In nucleotides, the CDR3 is TGTGCCGGAAATACAGGGGGGCCTGGCGAGCAGTACTTC.

The CDR3 bases are TGTGCCAGCAGTTACCCGGACAGCGGGGAGCTGTTTTTT. Amino acids: CASSYPDSGELFF. This rearrangement joins TRBV6-5 to TRBJ2-2; D might be TRBD1 (6 bases). CDR3 length: 13 amino acids. V was clipped by 2 bases and J by 7 bases, with 8 bases between them. Germline V lookup: CDR1 MNHEY, CDR2 SVGAGI.

This clone was observed a handful of times. The rearrangement joins TRBV7-7 to TRBJ2-3, with 9 bases that match TRBD2. V trimming: 5 bases; J trimming: 0 bases; junction bases outside the gene matches: 3. This CDR3 has 15 amino acids. Germline V gene data show CDR1 as SSHAT and CDR2 as FNYEAQ (reference sequence). The DNA of the CDR3 is TGTGCCAGCAGCCTTACTAGCGGGAGCACAGATACGCAGTATTTT. Translation gives CASSLTSGSTDTQYF.

For the CDR3, the DNA is TGTGCCAGCAGCTTAGCTGGGCTGGGTGGCTACACCTTC. This encodes CASSLAGLGGYTF. J is TRBJ1-2 and V is TRBV7-2; D is unresolved. Deletions cut 0 bases from V and 7 bases from J, with 9 bases between. CDR3 size: 13 residues. Germline V gives CDR1 SGHTA, CDR2 FQGNSA.

Details on this clone: A read error may account for a junction end that differs from germline. CDR3 sequence: CASSQDPYTYVQYF. In nucleotides, the CDR3 is TGCGCCAGCAGCCAAGACCCGTACACATACGTGCAGTACTTC. The chain is built from TRBV4-3 and TRBJ2-7; D uncertain. CDR3 length: 14 amino acids. Germline V gene lookup returns CDR1 LGHNA and CDR2 YSLEER.

The chain recombines TRBV18 with TRBJ1-1; tentative D call: TRBD1 (5 bases). V lost 0 bases and J 1 base, leaving 9 bases between the germline ends. CDR1 is KGHSH, CDR2 LQKENI, per germline. This CDR3 has 15 residues. The CDR3 reads CASSPPQGTNTEAFF. The CDR3 nucleotides read TGTGCCAGCTCACCACCGCAGGGTACGAACACTGAAGCTTTCTTT.

The chain recombines TRBV29-1 with TRBJ2-7, with 7 bases lining up with TRBD1. CDR1 and CDR2 (germline): SQVTM, ANQGSEA. The CDR3 is 12 residues long. J gave up 4 bases and V 6 bases, and 6 bases lay outside the gene matches. The CDR3 spells CSVVEGQYEQYF. CDR3 coding DNA: TGCAGCGTAGTCGAGGGACAGTACGAGCAGTACTTC.

The V gene is TRBV27, the J gene TRBJ1-2, with TRBD1 identical over 7 bases. The CDR3 runs 14 residues. V was pared by 6 bases and J by 7 bases, with 11 bases of the junction left unmatched. Germline CDR1 reads MNHEY; CDR2 reads SMNVEV (reference sequence). The CDR3 DNA reads as TGTGCCAGCAGCCTCTCGACAGGGTTGGCTGGCTACACCTTC. Translated, it gives CASSLSTGLAGYTF.